One and the same sample provided the 31 T cell receptor beta chains below, sequenced in a study of cytomegalovirus exposure and HLA in healthy donors. 60 Vbeta and 13 Jbeta primers were used in PCR. This table comes from immunoSEQ multiplex PCR, and its TCRdb copy is limited to in-frame clones, with some not included. Of about 150,000 clones listed, roughly 79% are singletons. Sequencing input: PBMCs. The receptor set was obtained from a man aged 18-30 years in good health and CMV-seronegative.

V gene TRBV2 combines with J gene TRBJ2-3; a weak D match, TRBD1 (6 bases). The CDR3 spans 15 residues. Trimming cost V 4 bases and J 3 bases, with 14 bases left between them. Germline CDR1 is SNHLY and CDR2 is FYNNEI. CDR3 amino acids: CASSGLARGTDTQYF. CDR3 bases: TGTGCCAGCAGTGGCTTGGCCAGGGGTACAGATACGCAGTATTTT.

The gene calls are TRBV2 and TRBJ1-2, with 8 positions matching TRBD1. The CDR3 has 14 amino acids. The J segment lost 1 base and the V segment lost 6 bases, leaving 4 bases of the junction unmatched. Looked up from germline, CDR1 is SNHLY and CDR2 is FYNNEI. The CDR3: CASSWDRSNYGYTF. CDR3 DNA sequence: TGTGCCAGCAGCTGGGACAGGAGTAACTATGGCTACACCTTC.

The chain uses TRBV4-1 and TRBJ1-1; 7 bases align to TRBD1. In germline, CDR1 is MGHRA, CDR2 YSYEKL. Losses at the gene ends were 7 bases for V and 3 bases for J; bases not matched to a gene: 11. The CDR3 has 15 residues. CDR3 in DNA: TGCGCCAGCACCTCCCCCGGGACAGCGTACACTGAAGCTTTCTTT. Residues: CASTSPGTAYTEAFF.

Within the sample, this clone is medium-sized (0.01 to 0.1%). The gene calls are TRBV25-1 and TRBJ1-3; D unresolved. The CDR3 has 16 residues. Germline-derived CDR1 and CDR2 are MGHDK and SYGVNS. Deletions cut 4 bases from V and 3 bases from J, with 16 bases between. The CDR3 DNA reads TGTGCCAGCAGTGTATGGAGGTGGATAAATGGAAACACCATATATTTT. Its translation: CASSVWRWINGNTIYF.

The rearrangement uses TRBV5-4 and TRBJ1-2; a possible D gene is TRBD1 (6 bases). Germline V gives CDR1 SGHNT, CDR2 YYREEE (reference sequence). The CDR3 contains 14 residues. Between the trimmed V and J ends, which lost 6 bases and 6 bases, there was a span of 18 bases. The CDR3 DNA is TGTGCCAGCACCCGGGGGGGCGCTATAGATGGCTACACCTTC. It yields the protein CASTRGGAIDGYTF.

The chain uses TRBV5-5 and TRBJ2-3; D call uncertain. The CDR3 totals 14 residues. Germline V CDR1 and CDR2: SGHKS, YYEKEE (reference sequence). Trimming left V 0 bases short and J 5 bases short, with 10 bases between. The CDR3 region is CASSLALEGDTQYF. The DNA of the CDR3 is TGTGCCAGCAGCTTGGCGCTAGAAGGAGATACGCAGTATTTT.

The table lists this clone with a count of one. The chain uses TRBV6-5 and TRBJ2-3, with D perhaps matching TRBD1 (6 bases). Germline CDR1 reads MNHEY; CDR2 reads SVGAGI. CDR3 size: 13 residues. V shed 4 bases and J shed 4 bases, with 9 bases lying between them. CDR3 loop: CASSSRQADTQYF. CDR3 DNA: TGTGCCAGCAGTTCCAGACAGGCAGATACGCAGTATTTT.

The chain joins TRBV4-2 to TRBJ1-1, with 8 bases aligning to TRBD1. Per germline, CDR1 LGHNA and CDR2 YNFKEQ. The CDR3 covers 14 residues. V was clipped by 6 bases and J by 3 bases; unmatched bases: 6. The CDR3, as DNA: TGTGCCAGCAGGCCCGGACAGGGTCACACTGAAGCTTTCTTT. It is translated as CASRPGQGHTEAFF.

The chain uses TRBV5-1 and TRBJ1-4, with 9 bases that match TRBD1. The J segment lost 7 bases and the V segment lost 4 bases, leaving 5 bases of the junction unmatched. CDR1 and CDR2 (germline): SGHRS, YFSETQ. The CDR3 is 14 residues long. CDR3: CASSAPGQGEKLFF. The CDR3 DNA follows: TGCGCCAGCAGCGCCCCGGGACAGGGTGAAAAACTGTTTTTT.

This sequence joins TRBV5-1 and TRBJ2-1, with D perhaps matching TRBD2 (6 bases). Deletions cut 7 bases from V and 0 bases from J, with 8 bases between. CDR3 length: 13 amino acids. Germline values: CDR1 SGHRS, CDR2 YFSETQ. The CDR3, as DNA: TGCGCCAGCGCGGGGCCCTCCTACAATGAGCAGTTCTTC. Translating it yields CASAGPSYNEQFF.

The V gene is TRBV6-5, the J gene TRBJ1-1; D possibly corresponds to TRBD1 (5 bases). The CDR3 runs 16 residues. Per the germline V gene, CDR1 is MNHEY and CDR2 is SVGAGI. The germline V and J ends were trimmed by 2 bases and 0 bases, with 13 bases remaining between them. The CDR3 DNA reads as TGTGCCAGCAGTTACACGTCGGCAGGGATGAACACTGAAGCTTTCTTT. Its translation is CASSYTSAGMNTEAFF.

With respect to this clone: Other nucleotide sequences from this sample produce the same CDR3. The chain recombines TRBV7-9 with TRBJ1-1; 7 bases are shared with TRBD1. The V gene end was trimmed by 4 bases and the J gene end by 1 base; junction bases not matched to a gene: 3. Per the germline V gene, CDR1 is SEHNR and CDR2 is FQNEAQ (reference sequence). The CDR3 is 14 amino acids. CDR3 region: CASSSQGPNTEAFF. As DNA, the CDR3 is TGTGCCAGCAGCTCACAGGGGCCGAACACTGAAGCTTTCTTT.

This chain links TRBV5-5 with TRBJ2-4, with D perhaps matching TRBD2 (5 bases). The CDR3 spans 15 residues. The germline V gene encodes CDR1 SGHKS and CDR2 YYEKEE (reference sequence). Trimming removed 1 base at V and 10 bases at J, with 18 bases between. CDR3 in amino acids: CASSLWLAGIPIQYF. The CDR3 DNA reads as TGTGCCAGCAGCTTGTGGTTAGCCGGGATCCCGATTCAGTACTTC.

V and J are TRBV28 and TRBJ1-6, with a tentative D call TRBD1 (6 bases). The CDR3 has 13 residues. The germline CDR1 and CDR2 sequences are MDHEN and SYDVKM. V lost 9 bases and J lost 4, with 10 bases in between. The CDR3 nucleotides are TGTGCCAGTGAAGGACAGTATAATTCACCCCTCCACTTT. Its translation: CASEGQYNSPLHF.

The gene calls are TRBV19 and TRBJ2-3, with 7 bases aligning to TRBD1. The V gene's germline CDR1 is LNHDA and CDR2 SQIVND (reference sequence). The V and J ends lost 6 bases and 1 base, in that order; junction bases with no gene match: 4. The CDR3 loop spans 14 amino acids. CDR3 in amino acids: CASRSGQGTDTQYF. The DNA for the CDR3 is TGTGCCAGTAGGAGTGGACAGGGCACAGATACGCAGTATTTT.

Regarding this clone: An end of the junction does not agree with germline; a read error may underlie this. This chain uses TRBV27 with TRBJ1-4; TRBD1 matches at 8 bases. The CDR3 totals 16 residues. Germline V gene sequence: CDR1 MNHEY, CDR2 SMNVEV (reference sequence). This chain's CDR3 is CASSPPKDRGNQKLFF. Here the CDR3 DNA reads TGTGCCAGCAGTCCACCGAAAGACAGGGGTAATCAAAAACTGTTTTTT.

The chain links TRBV4-3 to TRBJ2-7; TRBD1 matches at 8 bases. Trimming removed 3 bases from V and 0 bases from J; junction bases left unmatched: 10. Germline V CDR1 and CDR2: LGHNA, YSLEER. The CDR3 has 17 amino acids. DNA of the CDR3: TGCGCCAGCAGCCAGCACCGGACAGGGAAAAACTCCTACGAGCAGTACTTC. As protein: CASSQHRTGKNSYEQYF.

This chain links TRBV9 with TRBJ1-2, with 7 bases lining up with TRBD1. The ends lost 3 bases at V and 7 bases at J; junction bases unmatched: 3. This CDR3 spans 12 amino acids. Germline V lookup: CDR1 SGDLS, CDR2 YYNGEE. CDR3 loop: CASSGGQAGYTF. The CDR3 region has the DNA TGTGCCAGCAGCGGAGGACAGGCTGGCTACACCTTC.

This rearrangement joins TRBV5-6 to TRBJ1-5; perhaps TRBD1 as D (5 bases). The CDR3 is 15 amino acids. Per germline, CDR1 SGHDT and CDR2 YYEEEE. V was cut by 2 bases and J by 1 base, with 10 bases left in between. CDR3 amino acids: CASSFSQASNQPQHF. CDR3 DNA sequence: TGTGCCAGCAGCTTCTCACAGGCCAGCAATCAGCCCCAGCATTTT.

This chain uses TRBV6-5 with TRBJ2-1; TRBD2 aligns across 12 bases. The CDR3 is 15 amino acids. The J segment lost 7 bases and the V segment lost 8 bases, leaving 9 bases of the junction unmatched. Germline V gives CDR1 MNHEY, CDR2 SVGAGI. This chain's CDR3 is CASGSSGGAMNEQFF. CDR3 sequence (DNA): TGTGCCAGCGGGTCTAGCGGGGGGGCTATGAATGAGCAGTTCTTC.

The genes are TRBV6-6 and TRBJ2-3, with D possibly being TRBD2 (5 bases). Per the germline V gene, CDR1 is MNHNY and CDR2 is SVGAGI (reference sequence). V was clipped by 0 bases and J by 6 bases, with 16 bases between them. This CDR3 is 16 amino acids long. The CDR3 DNA sequence: TGTGCCAGCAGTTACTCCTTTGTGGGGAGTAGGGATACGCAGTATTTT. Amino acid sequence: CASSYSFVGSRDTQYF.

The chain combines TRBV19 with TRBJ2-7, with a possible D match to TRBD2 (6 bases). With 2 bases removed from V and 3 bases from J, the gap between germline ends came to 20 bases. The CDR3 sequence is 17 residues long. Germline V gene data show CDR1 as LNHDA and CDR2 as SQIVND (reference sequence). The CDR3 loop reads CASSITWHPQGLYEQYF. CDR3 in DNA: TGTGCCAGTAGTATAACTTGGCACCCGCAGGGACTCTACGAGCAGTACTTC.

This clone was detected only once. CDR3: CASTPGLASIDTQYF. The DNA of the CDR3 is TGTGCCAGTACCCCGGGACTAGCGTCGATAGATACGCAGTATTTT. The V gene is TRBV19, the J gene TRBJ2-3; 10 bases are a match to TRBD2. V lost 7 bases to trimming and J lost 5 bases; unmatched junction nucleotides: 9. Germline V CDR1 and CDR2: LNHDA, SQIVND (reference sequence). CDR3 size: 15 residues.

Only one count was recorded for this clone. The chain employs TRBV5-1 and TRBJ1-2; D not resolved. The germline V gene has CDR1 SGHRS and CDR2 YFSETQ. CDR3 length: 14 residues. Trimming removed 0 bases at V and 4 bases at J, with 10 bases between. This CDR3 is CASSLEAVRYGYTF. The CDR3 DNA reads as TGCGCCAGCAGCTTGGAGGCGGTTCGCTATGGCTACACCTTC.

The chain couples TRBV7-2 to TRBJ1-1; D ambiguous. The CDR3 sequence is 15 residues long. V was cut by 0 bases and J by 0 bases, with 8 bases left in between. CDR1 is SGHTA, CDR2 FQGNSA, per germline. CDR3: CASSLASGVNTEAFF. CDR3 sequence (DNA): TGTGCCAGCAGCTTAGCATCGGGTGTGAACACTGAAGCTTTCTTT. The whole variable domain, remainder taken from reference TRBV7-2 and TRBJ1-1, is GAGVSQSPSNKVTEKGKDVELRCDPISGHTALYWYRQSLGQGLEFLIYFQGNSAPDKSGLPSDRFSAERTGGSVSTLTIQRTQQEDSAVYLCASSLASGVNTEAFFGQGTRLTVV.

The chain uses TRBV5-1 and TRBJ1-6, with D unclear. This CDR3 has 14 amino acids. V lost 1 base and J lost 6, with 8 bases in between. Looked up from germline, CDR1 is SGHRS and CDR2 is YFSETQ. CDR3 residues: CASSLHEGNSPLHF. The DNA for the CDR3 is TGCGCCAGCAGCTTGCACGAGGGTAATTCACCCCTCCACTTT.

This clone appeared a few times. The chain is built from TRBV28 and TRBJ2-3, with TRBD2 identical over 13 bases. Germline values: CDR1 MDHEN, CDR2 SYDVKM. Losses at the gene ends were 4 bases for V and 3 bases for J; bases not matched to a gene: 10. The CDR3 contains 18 residues. CDR3 protein: CASSSRTLAGGRTDTQYF. The CDR3 DNA follows: TGTGCCAGCAGTTCTAGGACACTAGCGGGGGGGAGGACAGATACGCAGTATTTT.

V usage is TRBV5-1 and J usage is TRBJ2-1; perhaps TRBD2 as D (7 bases). The ends were cut back, 8 bases at V and 4 bases at J, with 13 bases in the middle. Germline CDR1 and CDR2: SGHRS and YFSETQ. The CDR3 covers 13 residues. The CDR3 spells CASEGGAYNEQFF. CDR3 DNA sequence: TGCGCCAGTGAGGGGGGGGCGTACAATGAGCAGTTCTTC. Full variable domain (missing parts from reference TRBV5-1 and TRBJ2-1): KAGVTQTPRYLIKTRGQQVTLSCSPISGHRSVSWYQQTPGQGLQFLFEYFSETQRNKGNFPGRFSGRQFSNSRSEMNVSTLELGDSALYLCASEGGAYNEQFFGPGTRLTVL.

In its sample, this clone was seen a few times. This sequence joins TRBV4-1 and TRBJ2-2; D is undetermined. This CDR3 is 15 amino acids long. V was pared by 0 bases and J by 1 base, with 6 bases between. Germline V gene lookup returns CDR1 MGHRA and CDR2 YSYEKL. This CDR3 is CASSQEQENTGELFF. The CDR3 DNA is TGCGCCAGCAGCCAAGAGCAGGAGAACACCGGGGAGCTGTTTTTT.

The J gene is TRBJ2-3, the V gene TRBV19; possible D gene TRBD2, 5 bases. Trimming removed 5 bases at V and 3 bases at J, with 15 bases between. The CDR3 consists of 15 residues. CDR1 is LNHDA, CDR2 SQIVND, per germline (reference sequence). CDR3 in amino acids: CASSRTSVWTDTQYF. The CDR3 DNA reads TGTGCCAGTAGTCGGACTTCAGTATGGACAGATACGCAGTATTTT.

J is TRBJ1-1 and V is TRBV19, with TRBD1 identical over 9 bases. The germline CDR1 and CDR2 sequences are LNHDA and SQIVND (reference sequence). The CDR3 consists of 14 residues. V was pared by 4 bases and J by 4 bases, with 4 bases of the junction left unmatched. The CDR3 DNA follows: TGTGCCAGTAGTACCGGACAGGGGAGCACTGAAGCTTTCTTT. This encodes CASSTGQGSTEAFF.